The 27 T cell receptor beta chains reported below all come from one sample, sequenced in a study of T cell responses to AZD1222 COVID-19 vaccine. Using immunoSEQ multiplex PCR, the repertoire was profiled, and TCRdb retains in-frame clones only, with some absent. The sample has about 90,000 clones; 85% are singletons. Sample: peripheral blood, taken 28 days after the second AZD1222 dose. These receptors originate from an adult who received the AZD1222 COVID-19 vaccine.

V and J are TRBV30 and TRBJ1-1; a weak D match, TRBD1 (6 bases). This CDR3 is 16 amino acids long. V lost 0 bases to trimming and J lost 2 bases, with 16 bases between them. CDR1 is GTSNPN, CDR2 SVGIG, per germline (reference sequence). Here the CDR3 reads CAWSVWGARGNTEAFF. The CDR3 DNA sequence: TGTGCCTGGAGTGTTTGGGGGGCGCGAGGAAACACTGAAGCTTTCTTT.

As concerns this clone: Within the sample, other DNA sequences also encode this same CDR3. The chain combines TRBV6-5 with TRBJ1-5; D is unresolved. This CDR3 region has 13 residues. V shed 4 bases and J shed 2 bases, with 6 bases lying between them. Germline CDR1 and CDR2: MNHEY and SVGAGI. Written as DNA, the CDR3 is TGTGCCAGCAGTTCGGGTGGCAATCAGCCCCAGCATTTT. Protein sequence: CASSSGGNQPQHF.

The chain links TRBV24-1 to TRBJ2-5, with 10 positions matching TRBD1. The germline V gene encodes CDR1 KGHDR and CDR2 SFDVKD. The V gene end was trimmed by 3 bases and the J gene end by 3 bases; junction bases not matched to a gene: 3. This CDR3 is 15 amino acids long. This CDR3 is CATSDAGQGEETQYF. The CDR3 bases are TGTGCCACCAGTGATGCCGGACAGGGGGAAGAGACCCAGTACTTC.

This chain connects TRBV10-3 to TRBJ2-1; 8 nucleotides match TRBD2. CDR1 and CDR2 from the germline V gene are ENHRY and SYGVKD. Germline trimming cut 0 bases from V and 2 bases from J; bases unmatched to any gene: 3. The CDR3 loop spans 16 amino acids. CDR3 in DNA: TGTGCCATCAGTGAGTCTGGTAGCGGGGCCTACAATGAGCAGTTCTTC. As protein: CAISESGSGAYNEQFF.

This CDR3 is CASSYLPGTGRTDTQYF. In DNA form, the CDR3 reads TGTGCCAGCAGTTATCTCCCCGGGACAGGGCGCACAGATACGCAGTATTTT. The chain uses TRBV6-2 or TRBV6-3 and TRBJ2-3; 9 nucleotides align to TRBD1. Per germline, CDR1 MNHEY and CDR2 SVGEGT. The CDR3 covers 17 residues. J gave up 1 base and V 3 bases, and 8 bases lay outside the gene matches.

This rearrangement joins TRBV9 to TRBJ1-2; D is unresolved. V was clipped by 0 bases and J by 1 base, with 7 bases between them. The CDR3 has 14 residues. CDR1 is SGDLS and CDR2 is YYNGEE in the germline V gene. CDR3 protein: CASSVGFGNYGYTF. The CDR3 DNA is TGTGCCAGCAGCGTAGGATTCGGTAACTATGGCTACACCTTC.

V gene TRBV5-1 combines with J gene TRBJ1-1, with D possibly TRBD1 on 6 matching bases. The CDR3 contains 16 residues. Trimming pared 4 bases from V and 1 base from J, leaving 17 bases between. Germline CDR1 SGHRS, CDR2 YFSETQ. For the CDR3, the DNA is TGCGCCAGCAGCCTTTTCTCAGGGGTGGGGAACACTGAAGCTTTCTTT. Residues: CASSLFSGVGNTEAFF.

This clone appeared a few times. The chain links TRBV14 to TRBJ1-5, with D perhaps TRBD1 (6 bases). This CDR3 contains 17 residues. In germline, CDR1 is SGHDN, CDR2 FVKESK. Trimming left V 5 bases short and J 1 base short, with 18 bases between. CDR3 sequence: CASSWHKGGLSNQPQHF. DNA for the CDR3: TGTGCCAGCAGCTGGCACAAGGGGGGCTTAAGCAATCAGCCCCAGCATTTT.

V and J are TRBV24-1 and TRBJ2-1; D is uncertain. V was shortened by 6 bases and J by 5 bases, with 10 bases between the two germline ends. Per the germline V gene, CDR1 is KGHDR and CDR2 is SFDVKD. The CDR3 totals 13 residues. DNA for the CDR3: TGTGCCACCAGTAGTGTATGGAACAATGAGCAGTTCTTC. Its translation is CATSSVWNNEQFF.

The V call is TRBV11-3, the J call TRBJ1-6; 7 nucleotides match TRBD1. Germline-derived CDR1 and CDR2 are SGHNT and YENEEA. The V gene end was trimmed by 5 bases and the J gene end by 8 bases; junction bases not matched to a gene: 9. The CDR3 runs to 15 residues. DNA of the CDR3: TGTGCCAGCAGCAGAACAGGGGTACTGGATTCACCCCTCCACTTT. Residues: CASSRTGVLDSPLHF.

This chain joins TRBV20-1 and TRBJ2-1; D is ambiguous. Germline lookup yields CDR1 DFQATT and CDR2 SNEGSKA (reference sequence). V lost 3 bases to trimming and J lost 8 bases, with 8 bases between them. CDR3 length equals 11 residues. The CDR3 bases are TGCAGTGCTAGTAGTGGTTATGAGCAGTTCTTC. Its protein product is CSASSGYEQFF.

CDR3 in amino acids: CSVVSGHNQPQHF. The CDR3 DNA follows: TGCAGCGTGGTGTCGGGGCATAATCAGCCCCAGCATTTT. The chain combines TRBV29-1 with TRBJ1-5; D perhaps matches TRBD1 (5 bases). Trimming removed 6 bases at V and 4 bases at J, with 13 bases between. Germline-derived CDR1 and CDR2 are SQVTM and ANQGSEA. This CDR3 is built from 13 residues. Full variable domain (missing parts from reference TRBV29-1 and TRBJ1-5): SAVISQKPSRDICQRGTSLTIQCQVDSQVTMMFWYRQQPGQSLTLIATANQGSEATYESGFVIDKFPISRPNLTFSTLTVSNMSPEDSSIYLCSVVSGHNQPQHFGDGTRLSIL.

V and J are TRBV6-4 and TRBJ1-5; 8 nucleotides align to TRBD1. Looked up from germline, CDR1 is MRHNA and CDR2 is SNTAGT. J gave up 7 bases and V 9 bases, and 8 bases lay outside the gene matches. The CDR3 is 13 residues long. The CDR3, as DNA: TGTGCCAGACTTGGACAGGGAATCCAGCCCCAGCATTTT. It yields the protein CARLGQGIQPQHF.

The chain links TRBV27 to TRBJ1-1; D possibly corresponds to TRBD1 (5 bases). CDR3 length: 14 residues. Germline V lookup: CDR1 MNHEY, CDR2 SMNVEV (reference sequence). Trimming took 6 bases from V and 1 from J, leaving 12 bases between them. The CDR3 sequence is CASREGWKNTEAFF. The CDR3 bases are TGTGCCAGCAGAGAGGGGTGGAAGAACACTGAAGCTTTCTTT.

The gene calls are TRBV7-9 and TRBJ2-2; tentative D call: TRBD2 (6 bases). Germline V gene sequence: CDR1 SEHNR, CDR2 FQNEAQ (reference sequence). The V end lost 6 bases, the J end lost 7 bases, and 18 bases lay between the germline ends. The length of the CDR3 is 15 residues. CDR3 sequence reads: CASSFLEGQGGELFF. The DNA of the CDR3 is TGTGCCAGCAGTTTTCTGGAGGGGCAGGGCGGGGAGCTGTTTTTT.

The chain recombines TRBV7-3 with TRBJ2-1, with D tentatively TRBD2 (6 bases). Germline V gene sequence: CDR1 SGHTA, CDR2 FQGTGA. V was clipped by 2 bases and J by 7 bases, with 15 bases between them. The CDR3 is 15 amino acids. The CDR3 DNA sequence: TGTGCCAGCAGCTTACAGGGAGGTGCGTGGAATGAGCAGTTCTTC. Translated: CASSLQGGAWNEQFF.

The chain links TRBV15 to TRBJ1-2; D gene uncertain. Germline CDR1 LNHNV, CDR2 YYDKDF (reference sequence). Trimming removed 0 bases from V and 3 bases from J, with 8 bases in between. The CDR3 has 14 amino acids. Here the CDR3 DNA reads TGTGCCACCAGCAGAGATAGGCAGTACTATGGCTACACCTTC. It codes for CATSRDRQYYGYTF.

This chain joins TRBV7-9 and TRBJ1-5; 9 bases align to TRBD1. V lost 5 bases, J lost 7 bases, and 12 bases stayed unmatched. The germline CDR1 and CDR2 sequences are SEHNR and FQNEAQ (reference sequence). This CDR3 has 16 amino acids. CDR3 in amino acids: CASSPGQGSFGQPQHF. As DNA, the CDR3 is TGTGCCAGCAGCCCAGGACAGGGGAGCTTCGGGCAGCCCCAGCATTTT.

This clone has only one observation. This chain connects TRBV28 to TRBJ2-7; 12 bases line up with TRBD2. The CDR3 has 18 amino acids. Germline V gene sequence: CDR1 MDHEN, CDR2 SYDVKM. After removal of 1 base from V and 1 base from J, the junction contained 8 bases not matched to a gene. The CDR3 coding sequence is TGTGCCAGCAGTTTATTCCTAGGGACTAGCGGGCTTTCCTACGAGCAGTACTTC. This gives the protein CASSLFLGTSGLSYEQYF.

The CDR3 DNA follows: TGTGCCAGCAGCTTAAGGTGGGGCGGGGAGCTGTTTTTT. It specifies CASSLRWGGELFF. The chain combines TRBV7-2 with TRBJ2-2, with D unresolved. Per the germline V gene, CDR1 is SGHTA and CDR2 is FQGNSA. V was cut by 2 bases and J by 7 bases, with 8 bases left in between. This CDR3 comprises 13 residues.

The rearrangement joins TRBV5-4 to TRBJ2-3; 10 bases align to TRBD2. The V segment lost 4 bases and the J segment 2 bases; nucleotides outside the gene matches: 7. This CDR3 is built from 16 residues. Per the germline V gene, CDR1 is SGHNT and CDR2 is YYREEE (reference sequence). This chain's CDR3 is CASSVVSGGATDTQYF. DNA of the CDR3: TGTGCCAGCAGCGTAGTCAGCGGGGGGGCCACAGATACGCAGTATTTT.

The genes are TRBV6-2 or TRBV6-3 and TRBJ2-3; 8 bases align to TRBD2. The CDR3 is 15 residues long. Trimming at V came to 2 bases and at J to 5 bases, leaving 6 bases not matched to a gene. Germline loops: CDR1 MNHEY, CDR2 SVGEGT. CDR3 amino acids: CASSYAGGAQDTQYF. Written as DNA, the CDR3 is TGTGCCAGCAGTTACGCCGGGGGGGCCCAAGATACGCAGTATTTT.

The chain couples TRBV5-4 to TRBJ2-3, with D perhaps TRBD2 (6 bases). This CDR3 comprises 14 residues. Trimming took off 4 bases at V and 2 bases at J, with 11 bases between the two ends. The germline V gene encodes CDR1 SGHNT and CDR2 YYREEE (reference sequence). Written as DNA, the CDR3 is TGTGCCAGCAGCCCCTGGGACTCCACAGATACGCAGTATTTT. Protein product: CASSPWDSTDTQYF.

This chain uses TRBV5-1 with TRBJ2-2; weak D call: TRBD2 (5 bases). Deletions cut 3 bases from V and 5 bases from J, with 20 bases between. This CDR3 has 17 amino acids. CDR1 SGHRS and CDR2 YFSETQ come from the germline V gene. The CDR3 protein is CASSYGNPRPGTGELFF. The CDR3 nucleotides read TGCGCCAGCAGCTACGGAAATCCCCGACCGGGGACCGGGGAGCTGTTTTTT.

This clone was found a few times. CDR3 nucleotide sequence: TGTGCCAGCAGTTTATTTCAACTAGGTAGCTCCTACGAGCAGTACTTC. This encodes CASSLFQLGSSYEQYF. This chain connects TRBV28 to TRBJ2-7; D may be TRBD2 (5 bases). In germline, CDR1 is MDHEN, CDR2 SYDVKM. V was shortened by 1 base and J by 0 bases, with 13 bases between the two germline ends. This CDR3 contains 16 residues.

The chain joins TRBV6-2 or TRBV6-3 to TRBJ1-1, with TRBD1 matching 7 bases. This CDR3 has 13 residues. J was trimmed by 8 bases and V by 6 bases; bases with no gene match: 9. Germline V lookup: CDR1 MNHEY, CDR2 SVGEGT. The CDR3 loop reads CASSPGTAMEAFF. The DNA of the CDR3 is TGTGCCAGCAGCCCAGGGACAGCCATGGAAGCTTTCTTT.

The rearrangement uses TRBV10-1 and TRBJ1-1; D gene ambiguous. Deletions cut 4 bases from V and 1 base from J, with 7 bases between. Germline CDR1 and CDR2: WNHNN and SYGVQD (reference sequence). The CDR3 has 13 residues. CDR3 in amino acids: CASSAQRNTEAFF. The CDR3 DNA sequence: TGCGCCAGCAGTGCGCAGAGGAACACTGAAGCTTTCTTT.